This T cell receptor beta chain was identified during a study of regulatory and conventional T cells in RAG deficiency. Regarding the study as a whole: Control T-cell subsets had markedly higher Shannon entropy and lower Simpson indices than RAG-deficient patients. Shorter CDR3s in all patient subsets; >80% Treg-Tconv overlap in Omenn. These Omenn syndrome Treg sorts may hold peripherally activated cells instead. Compared with controls, unique Treg TCR beta sequences dropped around 110-fold in Omenn syndrome and CID/AS.

Genomic DNA came from blood regulatory T cells gated CD4+ CD25-high CD127-low. Worth noting for this clone: What it binds is unknown.

The assay was immunoSEQ multiplex PCR, and TCRdb's table has in-frame clones only and misses some. The table lists roughly 20,000 clones, over 80% of them singletons. This same sample was also part of a study on regulatory T cells. That source adds: Amplification used 52 TRBV primers and 13 TRBJ primers.

This TCR was sampled from a human donor in good health. The sequenced sample was Tregs sorted from blood.

The DNA of the CDR3 is TGTGCCAGCAGCTTAAAGGGACCGACAGGGTCTGAAGCTTTCTTT. Protein sequence: CASSLKGPTGSEAFF. V usage is TRBV7-8 and J usage is TRBJ1-1, with 7 bases aligning to TRBD1. The germline gives CDR1 SGHVS, CDR2 FQNEAQ. V lost 2 bases and J lost 6; bases outside the gene matches: 9. The CDR3 is 15 residues long.